This T cell receptor beta chain was sequenced in a study of technical replicates of blood from several donors. Germline loops: CDR1 MDHEN, CDR2 SYDVKM. Trimming cost V 5 bases and J 0 bases; bases outside gene matches: 6. The CDR3 is 16 residues long. The repertoire was sequenced with immunoSEQ multiplex PCR; TCRdb's copy has only in-frame clones and lacks some. The sample includes just over 95,000 clones, about 94% seen only once; the top ten take approximately 0.23%. This TCR derives from a human donor in good health. The V call is TRBV28, the J call TRBJ2-1, with 8 bases aligning to TRBD1. Sample: T cells isolated from PBMCs. CDR3 protein: CASSAPGQGSYNEQFF. DNA for the CDR3: TGTGCCAGCAGTGCACCCGGACAGGGCTCCTACAATGAGCAGTTCTTC.